A selection of T cell receptor beta chains follows, all from one sample in a study of Tregs in tolerant kidney transplant recipients. Profiled with immunoSEQ multiplex PCR; TCRdb holds only in-frame clones, not every one. The sample gives about 64,000 clones, roughly 98% of which show up once; 0.3% to 0.35% is in the top ten. This specimen consisted of Tregs from blood, obtained before the transplant. The receptor source for this set is a human donor who received a combined kidney and bone marrow transplant. Both conserved end residues are part of each CDR3. A D gene is named only where the DNA matches it firmly. Rows give clone size only sometimes, using once, few, many, or a class for an expanded clone.

d_call clone_size j_call v_call cdr3_aa cdr3_nt
TRBD1 NA TRBJ2-3 TRBV6-5 CASRSPGTGGTQYF TGTGCCAGCAGAAGTCCCGGGACAGGAGGTACGCAGTATTTT
NA once TRBJ1-6 TRBV19 CATIGNSPLHF TGTGCCACAATCGGGAATTCACCCCTCCACTTT
TRBD1 NA TRBJ1-1 TRBV18 CASSLGQGRNTEAFF TGTGCCAGCTCCCTGGGACAGGGTAGGAACACTGAAGCTTTCTTT
NA NA TRBJ1-4 TRBV7-2 CASSLAQNEKLFF TGTGCCAGCAGCTTAGCCCAGAATGAAAAACTGTTTTTT
NA NA TRBJ2-7 TRBV28 CATVLGRQYF TGTGCCACCGTGCTTGGGAGGCAGTACTTC
TRBD1 NA TRBJ2-7 TRBV18 CASSPVTGEGYEQYF TGTGCCAGCTCACCTGTGACAGGGGAAGGATACGAGCAGTACTTC
TRBD2 NA TRBJ2-7 TRBV11-2 CASSSWRGAYEQYF TGTGCCAGCAGCTCGTGGCGGGGGGCCTACGAGCAGTACTTC
NA NA TRBJ2-2 TRBV11-2 CASSLLQGATGELFF TGTGCCAGCAGCTTATTACAGGGAGCCACCGGGGAGCTGTTTTTT
NA NA TRBJ2-1 TRBV9 CASSPTSSYNEQFF TGTGCCAGCAGCCCCACTAGCTCCTACAATGAGCAGTTCTTC
NA NA TRBJ2-7 TRBV7-3 CASSLGTTYEQYF TGTGCCAGCAGCTTAGGGACAACGTACGAGCAGTACTTC
NA NA TRBJ1-2 TRBV19 CASSAQIDYGYTF TGTGCCAGTAGTGCACAGATAGACTATGGCTACACCTTC
NA NA TRBJ1-1 TRBV6-1 CASSRGANTEAFF TGTGCCAGCAGCCGGGGAGCGAACACTGAAGCTTTCTTT
TRBD2 NA TRBJ2-3 TRBV19 CASSYPLAGRGTDTQYF TGTGCCAGTAGTTATCCCCTAGCGGGACGGGGCACAGATACGCAGTATTTT
NA NA TRBJ2-5 TRBV7-9 CASSLRATGVKTQYF TGTGCCAGCAGTCTTAGGGCTACCGGGGTAAAGACCCAGTACTTC
NA NA TRBJ2-1 TRBV6-5 CASSYRSFNEQFF TGTGCCAGCAGTTATAGGAGTTTCAATGAGCAGTTCTTC
NA NA TRBJ1-5 TRBV28 CASSLRQAINQPQHF TGTGCCAGCAGTCTTAGACAGGCCATCAATCAGCCCCAGCATTTT
TRBD2 NA TRBJ2-5 TRBV7-3 CASSPTSVQTQYF TGTGCCAGCAGCCCGACTAGCGTACAGACCCAGTACTTC
TRBD2 NA TRBJ2-3 TRBV30 CAWKRGGTDTQYF TGTGCCTGGAAGCGGGGGGGCACAGATACGCAGTATTTT
TRBD1 NA TRBJ1-2 TRBV7-2 CASSPITGQGNYGYTF TGTGCCAGCAGCCCCATCACGGGACAGGGTAACTATGGCTACACCTTC
NA NA TRBJ1-2 TRBV7-9 CASSPTAVGYTF TGTGCCAGCAGTCCAACAGCGGTGGGCTACACCTTC
NA NA TRBJ2-7 TRBV29-1 CSVGDRSREQYF TGCAGCGTTGGAGACAGGTCAAGGGAGCAGTACTTC
NA NA TRBJ1-2 TRBV14 CASSQVAGSYGYTF TGTGCCAGCAGCCAAGTGGCGGGAAGTTATGGCTACACCTTC
TRBD2 NA TRBJ2-5 TRBV11-2 CASSLFLAGGQETQYF TGTGCCAGCAGCTTATTCCTAGCGGGGGGGCAGGAGACCCAGTACTTC
TRBD1 NA TRBJ2-3 TRBV18 CASSPWGQGGTDTQYF TGTGCCAGCTCACCATGGGGACAGGGCGGTACAGATACGCAGTATTTT
TRBD2 NA TRBJ2-1 TRBV7-9 CASSSPGTSGYNEQFF TGTGCCAGCAGTTCTCCCGGGACTAGCGGTTACAATGAGCAGTTCTTC
TRBD2 once TRBJ2-4 TRBV4-3 CASSQDFRTSGSLAKNIQYF TGCGCCAGCAGCCAAGATTTCAGGACTAGCGGGAGCCTAGCCAAAAACATTCAGTACTTC
NA NA TRBJ1-2 TRBV5-1 CASSLSRDYGYTF TGCGCCAGCAGCTTGTCCAGGGACTATGGCTACACCTTC
NA NA TRBJ1-6 TRBV4-2 CASSQGVSYSALHF TGTGCCAGCAGCCAAGGAGTTTCCTATTCGGCCCTCCACTTT
NA NA TRBJ1-2 TRBV14 CASSQEQTYGYTF TGTGCCAGCAGCCAAGAACAGACATATGGCTACACCTTC
NA NA TRBJ1-2 TRBV11-2 CASSWGSATAYGYTF TGTGCCAGCAGCTGGGGCAGTGCGACAGCCTATGGCTACACCTTC
NA NA TRBJ1-2 TRBV5-4 CASSSLRGGNYGYTF TGTGCCAGCAGCTCCTTACGGGGGGGCAACTATGGCTACACCTTC
NA NA TRBJ2-2 TRBV5-4 CASSHIEAGELFF TGTGCCAGCAGCCACATCGAGGCCGGGGAGCTGTTTTTT
NA NA TRBJ1-2 TRBV5-8 CASSWGGKKLNYGYTF TGTGCCAGCAGCTGGGGCGGGAAGAAATTAAACTATGGCTACACCTTC